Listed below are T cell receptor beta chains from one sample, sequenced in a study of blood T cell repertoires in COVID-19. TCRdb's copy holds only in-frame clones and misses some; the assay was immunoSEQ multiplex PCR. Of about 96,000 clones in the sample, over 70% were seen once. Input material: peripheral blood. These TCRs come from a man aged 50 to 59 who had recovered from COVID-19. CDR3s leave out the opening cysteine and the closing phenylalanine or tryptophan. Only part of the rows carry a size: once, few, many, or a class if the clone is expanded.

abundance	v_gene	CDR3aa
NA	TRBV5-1	ASSPGGTYTEAF
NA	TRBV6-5	ASSSPDRGSYNEQF
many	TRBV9	ASSVEEAEKDGYT
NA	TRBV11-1	ASSRVEYNEQF
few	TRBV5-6	ASSMLGTYEQY
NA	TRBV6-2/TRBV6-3	ASSQGSPDTQY
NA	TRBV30	AWRQDLAEAF
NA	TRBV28	ASSPSGRVDEQY
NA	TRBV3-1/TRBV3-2	ASSQGGGTTNQPQH
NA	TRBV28	ASSPGTGKINTIY
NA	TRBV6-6	ASREGQNEKLF
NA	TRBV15	ATSSGYTEAF
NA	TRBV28	ASSLYRSNTEAF
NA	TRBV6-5	ASSSGQSYGYT
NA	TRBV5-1	ASRGQTNTGELF
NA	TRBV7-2	ASSRPGEPQH
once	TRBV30	AWSRRGRLNTGELF
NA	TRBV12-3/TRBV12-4	ASSNGQGIEQY
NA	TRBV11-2	ASSLGSNEQF
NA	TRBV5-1	ASSFTGGSDTQY
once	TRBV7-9	ASSSRTSGRDTQY
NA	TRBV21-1	ASSKWEDRGAPLH
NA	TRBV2	ASRAGGNTQY
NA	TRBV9	ASSKAGGRPYEQY
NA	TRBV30	AWSLQGFNEKLF
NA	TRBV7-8	ASSSPGTGGFNYGYT
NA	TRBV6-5	ASIKDRVSYGYT
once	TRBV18	ASSSLLDITNTGELF
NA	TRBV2	ASRTGYTDTQY
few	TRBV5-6	ASSLRRRGNYFYEQY
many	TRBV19	ASSIALRQGLYEQY
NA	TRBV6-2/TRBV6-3	ASSLTSARNEQF